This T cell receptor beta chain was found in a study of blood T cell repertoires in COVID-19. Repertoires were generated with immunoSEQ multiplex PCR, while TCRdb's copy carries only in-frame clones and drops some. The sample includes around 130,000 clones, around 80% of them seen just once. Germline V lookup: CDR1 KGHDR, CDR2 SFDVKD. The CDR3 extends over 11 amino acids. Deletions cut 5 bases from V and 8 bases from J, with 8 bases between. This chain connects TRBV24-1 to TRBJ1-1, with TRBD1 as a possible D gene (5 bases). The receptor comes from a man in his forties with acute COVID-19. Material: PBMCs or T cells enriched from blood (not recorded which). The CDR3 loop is CATSVAGEAFF. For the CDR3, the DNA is TGTGCCACCAGTGTCGCAGGGGAAGCTTTCTTT.